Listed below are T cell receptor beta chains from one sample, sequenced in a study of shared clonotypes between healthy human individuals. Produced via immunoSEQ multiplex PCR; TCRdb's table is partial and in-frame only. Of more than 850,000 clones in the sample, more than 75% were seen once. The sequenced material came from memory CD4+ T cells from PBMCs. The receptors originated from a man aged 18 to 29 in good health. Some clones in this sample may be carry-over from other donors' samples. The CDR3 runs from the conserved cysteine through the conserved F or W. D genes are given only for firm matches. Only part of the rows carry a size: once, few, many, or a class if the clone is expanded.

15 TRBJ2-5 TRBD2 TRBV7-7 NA TGTGCTAGCAGCTTAGAGATAGCGGGAGGGGAGACCCAGTACTTC CASSLEIAGGETQYF
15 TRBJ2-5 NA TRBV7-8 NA TGTGCCAGCAGCTTGGCGGGACGCAAACAAGAGACCCAGTACTTC CASSLAGRKQETQYF
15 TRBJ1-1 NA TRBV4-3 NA TGCGCCAGCAGCCAAGATCCGGGGGGACCCACCGAAGCTTTCTTT CASSQDPGGPTEAFF
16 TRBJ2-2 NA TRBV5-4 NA TGTGCCAGCAGCTTCGGCAGGCCAGGGGACACCGGGGAGCTGTTTTTT CASSFGRPGDTGELFF
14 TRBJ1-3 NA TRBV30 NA TGTGCCTGGAGTGGTTTTGGGGGAGGGAACACCATATATTTT CAWSGFGGGNTIYF
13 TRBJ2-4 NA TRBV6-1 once TGTGCCAGCAGGGCATTCATAGGGGACATTCAGTACTTC CASRAFIGDIQYF
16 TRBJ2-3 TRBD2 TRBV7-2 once TGTGCCAGCAGCTTAGAGGGGACTAGCGGGAGAAATACGCAGTATTTT CASSLEGTSGRNTQYF
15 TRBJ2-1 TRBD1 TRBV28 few TGTGCCAGCAGCCTTTACAGGGGGCCCTCTGAGGACCAGTTCTTC CASSLYRGPSEDQFF
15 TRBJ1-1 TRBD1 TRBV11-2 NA TGTGCCAGCAGGGGGATCAGGGGGTTGAACACTGAAGCTTTCTTT CASRGIRGLNTEAFF
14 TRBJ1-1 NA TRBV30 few TGTGCCTGGAGTATAGTTCTGGGCGGCACTGAAGCTTTCTTT CAWSIVLGGTEAFF
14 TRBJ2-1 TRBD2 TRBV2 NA TGTGCCAGCACCTTAGCGGGCTCCTACAATGAGCAGTTCTTC CASTLAGSYNEQFF
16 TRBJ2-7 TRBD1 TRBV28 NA TGTGCCAGCAGAAGAAACGACAGGGGGCTTTCCTACGAGCAGTACTTC CASRRNDRGLSYEQYF
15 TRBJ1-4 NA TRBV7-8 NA TGTGCCAGCGGACAGAGAAGTGCAACTAATGAAAAACTGTTTTTT CASGQRSATNEKLFF
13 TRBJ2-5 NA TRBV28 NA TGTGCCAGCAGTTTGAGGGACCCAGAGACCCAGTACTTC CASSLRDPETQYF
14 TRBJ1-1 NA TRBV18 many TGTGCCAGCTCACGTCAGACGCCGAACACTGAAGCTTTCTTT CASSRQTPNTEAFF
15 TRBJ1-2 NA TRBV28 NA TGTGCCAGCAGTTTAGGCACAGATGCTAACTATGGCTACACCTTC CASSLGTDANYGYTF
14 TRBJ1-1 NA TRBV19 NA TGTGCCAGTAGTCCTTACAGGACGAACACTGAAGCTTTCTTT CASSPYRTNTEAFF
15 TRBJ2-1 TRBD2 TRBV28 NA TGTGCCAGCAGGGATAGCGGGAGGGCCTACAATGAGCAGTTCTTC CASRDSGRAYNEQFF
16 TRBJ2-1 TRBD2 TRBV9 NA TGTGCCAGCAGCCCCTTGACTAGCGGGTCATACAATGAGCAGTTCTTC CASSPLTSGSYNEQFF
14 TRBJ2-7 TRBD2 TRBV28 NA TGTGCCAGCAGGAGGCGGGAGTCTTTATACGAGCAGTACTTC CASRRRESLYEQYF
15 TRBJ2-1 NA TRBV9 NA TGTGCCAGCAGCGTATCCAGCGGGCCTTACAATGAGCAGTTCTTC CASSVSSGPYNEQFF
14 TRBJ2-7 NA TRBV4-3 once TGCGCCAGCAGCCCTCAGTGGGGGGTCTACGAGCAGTACTTC CASSPQWGVYEQYF
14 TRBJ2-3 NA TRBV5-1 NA TGCGCCAGCAGGCAGGGACCGGAGGCAGATACGCAGTATTTT CASRQGPEADTQYF
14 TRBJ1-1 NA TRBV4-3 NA TGCGCCAGCAGCCAAGATACCGGGAACACTGAAGCTTTCTTT CASSQDTGNTEAFF
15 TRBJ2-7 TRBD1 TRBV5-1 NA TGCGCCAGCAGCCGGCCGGGACAGGGCTCCTACGAGCAGTACTTC CASSRPGQGSYEQYF
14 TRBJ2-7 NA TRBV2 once TGTGCCAGCAGTCCGTTTGGTCCCTCCTACGAGCAGTACTTC CASSPFGPSYEQYF